The rows below give T cell receptor beta chains drawn from one sample of a study of identical twins. TCRdb analysed the 5' RACE reads with MiXCR anew, one entry per CDR3 protein. The table lists approximately 620,000 distinct CDR3 sequences, under 9% of them singletons. The sample was also linked to a second study, of yellow fever vaccine responses in identical twins.

The sample taken for sequencing was PBMCs. The receptors shown here come from a woman aged 18-29 years in good health. Both conserved end residues are part of each CDR3.

v_gene | CDR3aa
TRBV24-1 | CATSDRESWRIQYF
TRBV21-1 | CASSPRRGTPSHSNQPQHF
TRBV6-2/TRBV6-3 | CASGTGVGYTF
TRBV5-1 | CASSGGGKSYEQYF
TRBV4-2 | CASSQEGRVTYEQYF
TRBV4-2 | CASSQQLAGEGNEQFF
TRBV12-3/TRBV12-4 | CASNTPGLGYEQYF
TRBV9 | CASSVYEDFAYNEQFF
TRBV15 | CATSSHRGGTYEQYF
TRBV6-2/TRBV6-3 | CASSPSLPHEQYF
TRBV27 | CASSLTQTSGGTDTQYF
TRBV27 | CASSLSISGGAYEQYF
TRBV20-1 | CSAGRLGYNEQFF
TRBV5-1 | CASSLGQGEFNEQFF
TRBV29-1 | CSVETPSGNTDTQYF
TRBV12-5 | CASGPGGNTEAFF
TRBV4-3 | CASSQDRFGLAGAAEQFF
TRBV4-2 | CASSPQAGGSNQPQHF
TRBV29-1 | CSVRTPGENGYTF
TRBV20-1 | CSARVPPRGRGDGYTF
TRBV5-1 | CASSLMGQGARNTEAFF
TRBV29-1 | CSVEEGGRNEQFF
TRBV27 | CASSPTGLTSYEQYF
TRBV5-4 | CASSPGLAGGWETQYF
TRBV29-1 | CSVGLAGGYSEQFF